This TCR beta chain is from a study of CD8 T cells in ankylosing spondylitis (dated by TCRdb to about 2017). For the study in its entirety: The study set out to find disease-linked TCR variants by profiling T cell receptor beta repertoires in ankylosing spondylitis patients and healthy donors. Peripheral blood samples were taken, and synovial fluid was additionally collected from ankylosing spondylitis patients. The whole study cohort included 90 to 120 healthy donors and some 27 ankylosing spondylitis patients.

What the study reported, not specific to this receptor: A TCR beta motif of several highly homologous amino acid variants appeared characteristic of blood from ankylosing spondylitis patients. The disease-linked clones were reported to be significantly enriched in matched synovial fluid samples from ankylosing spondylitis patients. Some motif variants were previously reported in synovial fluid and blood of reactive arthritis patients, suggesting common disease-initiation mechanisms. The disease-linked clones had a CD8+ phenotype and were found at relatively low frequencies in peripheral blood.

This clonotype has a count of ten or more. There is no known antigen for this receptor. Per-base qualities were not stored, and no clone one base away is much larger. The CDR3 holds 13 amino acids from the cysteine to the phenylalanine. Only the CDR3 region is kept as DNA, spanning 39 bases read in frame from base 1. The V and J ends are trimmed by 2 bases and 4 bases, leaving 7 bases between them. In the germline V gene, CDR1 corresponds to SGHRS and CDR2 to YFSETQ. The sequencer listed for this sample is Illumina HiSeq 2500. TCR beta libraries were prepared by quantitative 5'-RACE with molecular barcodes. The original methods were these. To identify disease-linked TCR variants, a new computational method was used, one built on a probabilistic model of VDJ rearrangement. The raw public reads went through TCRdb reprocessing: fastp at Q25, MiXCR clone calling, in-frame beta chains kept. Duplicate CDR3 protein sequences are folded into a single record with the most common DNA and genes. TCRdb, not the original authors, processed these V and J calls. This sample comprises 35,000 to 45,000 distinct CDR3 sequences, approximately 10% of them detected only once. The ten largest clones add up to just over 1.4% of the sample.

Sequenced material: blood, either unsorted or a sorted T cell fraction (not recorded which). The rearrangement joined TRBV5-1 to TRBJ1-5; the D gene assignment is ambiguous. This TCR was recovered from a male donor with ankylosing spondylitis or in good health (not recorded which). The sequenced DNA: TGCGCCAGCAGCTTCGGGCAAAATCAGCCCCAGCATTTT. The encoded protein is CASSFGQNQPQHF. With all but the CDR3 taken from the reference TRBV5-1 and TRBJ1-5 genes, the full variable domain is: KAGVTQTPRYLIKTRGQQVTLSCSPISGHRSVSWYQQTPGQGLQFLFEYFSETQRNKGNFPGRFSGRQFSNSRSEMNVSTLELGDSALYLCASSFGQNQPQHFGDGTRLSIL.